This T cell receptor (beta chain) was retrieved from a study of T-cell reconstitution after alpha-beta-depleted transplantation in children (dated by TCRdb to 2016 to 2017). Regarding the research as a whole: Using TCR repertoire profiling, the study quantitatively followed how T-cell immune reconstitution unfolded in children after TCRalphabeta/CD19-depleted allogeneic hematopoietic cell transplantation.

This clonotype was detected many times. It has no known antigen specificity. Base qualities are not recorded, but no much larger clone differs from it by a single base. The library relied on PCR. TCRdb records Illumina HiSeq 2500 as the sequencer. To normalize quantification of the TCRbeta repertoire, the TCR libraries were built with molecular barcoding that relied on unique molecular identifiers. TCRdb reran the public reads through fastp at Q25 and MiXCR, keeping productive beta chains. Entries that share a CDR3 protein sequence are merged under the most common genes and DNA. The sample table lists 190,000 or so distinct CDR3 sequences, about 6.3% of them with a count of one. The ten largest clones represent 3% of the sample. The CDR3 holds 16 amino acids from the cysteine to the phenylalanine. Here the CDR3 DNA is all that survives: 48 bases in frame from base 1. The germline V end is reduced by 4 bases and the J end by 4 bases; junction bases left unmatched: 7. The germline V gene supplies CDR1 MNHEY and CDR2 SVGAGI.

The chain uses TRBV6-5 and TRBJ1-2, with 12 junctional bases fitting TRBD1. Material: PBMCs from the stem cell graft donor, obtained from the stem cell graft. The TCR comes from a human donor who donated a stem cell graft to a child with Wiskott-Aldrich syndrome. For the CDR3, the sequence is CASSSPGQGATYGYTF. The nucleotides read TGTGCCAGCAGTTCCCCGGGACAGGGGGCGACCTATGGCTACACCTTC.